A single sample gave rise to the 25 T cell receptor beta chains below, sequenced in a study of T cell responses to AZD1222 COVID-19 vaccine (dated by TCRdb to the early 2020s). The protocol used for the library was the immunoSEQ multiplex PCR assay. What TCRdb holds here is the immuneACCESS table cut down to in-frame rearrangements. Part of the clones is not present; checked against another copy, under half of the missing clones reflect an unresolved V gene, and the others are unexplained. Within this sample are fewer than 95,000 clones, with roughly 90% of them counted one time only. The top ten clones comprise just over 5.5% of the sample. This specimen's time point label, per the study, means: about 28 days (+/-7) after the second vaccine dose. The sequencing used peripheral blood, collected 28 days after the second AZD1222 dose. Source of these receptors: an adult who received the AZD1222 COVID-19 vaccine.

This clone was detected only once. The CDR3 protein is CASSVVAGGPISTDTQYF. CDR3 in DNA: TGTGCCAGCAGCGTAGTTGCGGGGGGCCCCATTAGCACAGATACGCAGTATTTT. The chain has TRBV9 and TRBJ2-3, with 8 bases that match TRBD2. V was clipped by 0 bases and J by 0 bases; unmatched bases: 9. Germline CDR1 reads SGDLS; CDR2 reads YYNGEE. This CDR3 region has 18 residues.

The V and J genes are TRBV27 and TRBJ2-7; possible D gene TRBD1, 8 bases. CDR3 length: 20 residues. Trimming stripped 2 bases from V and 4 bases from J, with 30 bases between. Germline CDR1 and CDR2: MNHEY and SMNVEV (reference sequence). The CDR3 DNA sequence: TGTGCCAGCAGTTTAAGGCCCCGACAGGGGAGGGGCAAGCGGGTTTACGAGCAGTACTTC. Translating gives CASSLRPRQGRGKRVYEQYF.

This chain links TRBV2 with TRBJ1-5, with TRBD1 matching 7 bases. In germline, CDR1 is SNHLY, CDR2 FYNNEI. Trimming cost V 5 bases and J 1 base; bases outside gene matches: 5. The CDR3 has 15 amino acids. CDR3 DNA sequence: TGTGCCAGCAGTTTTGACAGGGCGAGCAATCAGCCCCAGCATTTT. Residues: CASSFDRASNQPQHF.

The rearrangement joins TRBV9 to TRBJ1-1, with a weak D call TRBD1 (6 bases). The V gene's germline CDR1 is SGDLS and CDR2 YYNGEE. V was shortened by 4 bases and J by 1 base, with 8 bases between the two germline ends. This CDR3 is 13 amino acids long. The CDR3 DNA is TGTGCCAGCAGCATGACAGGGAACACTGAAGCTTTCTTT. Translated: CASSMTGNTEAFF.

This sequence joins TRBV15 and TRBJ1-2, with D tentatively TRBD1 (5 bases). The germline CDR1 and CDR2 sequences are LNHNV and YYDKDF (reference sequence). Trimming removed 0 bases at V and 3 bases at J, with 17 bases between. This CDR3 has 17 residues. The CDR3 spells CATSRDLPRDGYYGYTF. The CDR3 DNA follows: TGTGCCACCAGCAGAGATCTTCCGCGGGACGGCTACTATGGCTACACCTTC.

About this clone: The sample carries other DNA sequences with the same CDR3. V gene TRBV3-1 (or the pseudogene TRBV3-2) combines with J gene TRBJ2-7; D is undetermined. This CDR3 is 12 amino acids long. Trimming took 1 base from V and 3 from J, leaving 4 bases between them. Germline-derived CDR1 and CDR2 are LGHDT and YNNKEL (reference sequence). CDR3 DNA sequence: TGTGCCAGCAGCCAAGCGGGCTACGAGCAGTACTTC. Translating it yields CASSQAGYEQYF.

This clone was seen only once. The CDR3 spells CASSESGVSLRGYTF. Here the CDR3 DNA reads TGTGCCAGCAGTGAAAGTGGCGTGTCCCTAAGAGGCTACACCTTC. The V gene is TRBV2, the J gene TRBJ1-2; D not certain. CDR1 is SNHLY, CDR2 FYNNEI, per germline. The CDR3 length is 15 residues. Trimming shortened V by 2 bases and J by 8 bases, and 18 bases separated the two germline ends.

This chain uses TRBV27 with TRBJ2-2; D call uncertain. The CDR3 contains 14 residues. CDR1 and CDR2 (germline): MNHEY, SMNVEV (reference sequence). Deletions cut 4 bases from V and 1 base from J, with 7 bases between. In DNA form, the CDR3 reads TGTGCCAGCAGTTGGGGTGGGAACACCGGGGAGCTGTTTTTT. It encodes CASSWGGNTGELFF.

The DNA of the CDR3 is TGTGCCAGCAACCCCGGCCGGGCGGGAGGAACTGAAGCTTTCTTT. Protein product: CASNPGRAGGTEAFF. The chain carries TRBV27 and TRBJ1-1, with unresolved D. The CDR3 length is 15 residues. Germline V gene data show CDR1 as MNHEY and CDR2 as SMNVEV (reference sequence). Deletions cut 7 bases from V and 5 bases from J, with 20 bases between.

Points on this clone: The DNA is left out, because the CDR3 cannot be placed on it with certainty; the CDR3 is given as TCRdb lists it. The chain is built from TRBV19 and TRBJ1-2; TRBD1 was called by the table and not checked on the DNA. The CDR3 sequence runs 14 residues, both termini included. The germline gives CDR1 LNHDA, CDR2 SQIVND (reference sequence). CDR3 region: CASTSDRLSYGYTF.

The CDR3 region is CATSDSTFSYGYTF. The DNA for the CDR3 is TGTGCCACCAGTGATTCGACATTCAGCTATGGCTACACCTTC. The rearrangement joins TRBV24-1 to TRBJ1-2; no clear D. The germline V gene encodes CDR1 KGHDR and CDR2 SFDVKD. The CDR3 has 14 residues. V was trimmed by 2 bases and J by 4 bases, leaving 10 bases between them.

The chain carries TRBV7-9 and TRBJ1-2, with a weak D call TRBD1 (5 bases). V gave up 4 bases and J gave up 4 bases, with 13 bases separating them. This CDR3 is 14 amino acids long. CDR1 SEHNR and CDR2 FQNEAQ come from the germline V gene (reference sequence). CDR3 residues: CASSYTRVGYGYTF. DNA of the CDR3: TGTGCCAGCAGCTATACCAGGGTCGGCTATGGCTACACCTTC.

V and J are TRBV21-1 and TRBJ1-2. TRBV21-1 is classified as a pseudogene. This CDR3 region has 15 residues. This CDR3 is CASSHIQQPNYGYTF. The CDR3 nucleotides are TGTGCCAGCAGCCATATTCAGCAACCTAACTATGGCTACACCTTC.

The V gene is TRBV7-2, the J gene TRBJ1-3; D perhaps matches TRBD1 (5 bases). The length of the CDR3 is 17 residues. With 1 base removed from V and 3 bases from J, the gap between germline ends came to 16 bases. Germline CDR1 SGHTA, CDR2 FQGNSA. In DNA, the CDR3 is TGTGCCAGCAGCTTAGATTCATACGGGCAGGGTGGAAACACCATATATTTT. It codes for CASSLDSYGQGGNTIYF.

The genes are TRBV6-2 or TRBV6-3 and TRBJ2-3; D ambiguous. V was trimmed by 3 bases and J by 3 bases, leaving 7 bases between them. Germline CDR1 MNHEY, CDR2 SVGEGT. The CDR3 extends over 13 amino acids. The DNA of the CDR3 is TGTGCCAGCAGTTATACGGATACAGATACGCAGTATTTT. It yields the protein CASSYTDTDTQYF.

The V call is TRBV14, the J call TRBJ1-2, with D tentatively TRBD1 (6 bases). This CDR3 has 13 amino acids. Germline lookup yields CDR1 SGHDN and CDR2 FVKESK. V lost 1 base, J lost 4 bases, and 7 bases lay in between. The CDR3 reads CASSQVGGYGYTF. In DNA form, the CDR3 reads TGTGCCAGCAGCCAAGTAGGGGGCTATGGCTACACCTTC.

This chain joins TRBV4-1 and TRBJ1-4; D is ambiguous. Germline V gene data show CDR1 as MGHRA and CDR2 as YSYEKL. The CDR3 sequence is 13 residues long. Trimming cost V 0 bases and J 5 bases, with 4 bases left between them. The CDR3 DNA is TGCGCCAGCAGCCAAGAAGGGAATGAAAAACTGTTTTTT. It specifies CASSQEGNEKLFF.

The V gene is TRBV6-5, the J gene TRBJ2-2; D tentatively reads TRBD1 or TRBD2 (5 bases each). The CDR3 extends over 15 amino acids. Per germline, CDR1 MNHEY and CDR2 SVGAGI. V was pared by 10 bases and J by 3 bases, with 18 bases between. The CDR3 DNA sequence: TGTGCCACCCTATGGGGCGGGCCGGACACCGGGGAGCTGTTTTTT. This encodes CATLWGGPDTGELFF.

The chain is built from TRBV20-1 and TRBJ2-7; D unclear. This CDR3 has 11 amino acids. CDR1 is DFQATT, CDR2 SNEGSKA, per germline (reference sequence). V was trimmed by 4 bases and J by 2 bases, leaving 6 bases between them. The CDR3 loop reads CSAKDAYEQYF. Written as DNA, the CDR3 is TGCAGTGCTAAGGATGCCTACGAGCAGTACTTC.

This chain connects TRBV28 to TRBJ1-2, with D unresolved. CDR1 MDHEN and CDR2 SYDVKM come from the germline V gene. The CDR3 spans 16 residues. V gave up 5 bases and J gave up 4 bases, with 20 bases separating them. The CDR3 sequence is CASSPRRVSVIYGYTF. CDR3 bases: TGTGCCAGCAGTCCCCGACGGGTTTCGGTCATCTATGGCTACACCTTC.

In DNA form, the CDR3 reads TGTGCCAGCAGCCTGACAGTCCTTCCTCACAATGAGCAGTTCTTC. It is translated as CASSLTVLPHNEQFF. The rearrangement joins TRBV7-3 to TRBJ2-1, with TRBD1 as a possible D gene (5 bases). This CDR3 contains 15 residues. The V gene's germline CDR1 is SGHTA and CDR2 FQGTGA. Between the trimmed V and J ends, which lost 5 bases and 5 bases, there was a span of 16 bases.

This clone showed up just a few times. The gene calls are TRBV5-1 and TRBJ1-3, with 8 bases aligning to TRBD1. Germline lookup yields CDR1 SGHRS and CDR2 YFSETQ. Germline trimming cut 0 bases from V and 4 bases from J; bases unmatched to any gene: 9. This CDR3 region has 17 residues. This chain's CDR3 is CASSLDSRGREGNTIYF. Written as DNA, the CDR3 is TGCGCCAGCAGCTTGGATTCCAGGGGGCGCGAAGGAAACACCATATATTTT.

The rearrangement joins TRBV24-1 to TRBJ2-1; 9 bases agree with TRBD2. With 5 bases clipped from V and 6 bases from J, the junction kept 4 bases outside the gene matches. CDR1 is KGHDR and CDR2 is SFDVKD in the germline V gene. The CDR3 contains 14 residues. CDR3 nucleotide sequence: TGTGCCACCAGTGTCGTAGCGGGGGCCAATGAGCAGTTCTTC. Its protein product is CATSVVAGANEQFF.

The chain couples TRBV7-2 to TRBJ1-2; D unresolved. Germline V gives CDR1 SGHTA, CDR2 FQGNSA. The CDR3 sequence is 14 residues long. Trimming removed 1 base at V and 4 bases at J, with 10 bases between. Written as DNA, the CDR3 is TGTGCCAGCAGCTTAGTTGCAGAGGTCTATGGCTACACCTTC. Translation: CASSLVAEVYGYTF.

The CDR3 bases are TGCGCCAGCAGCTTAACGGGGGATAGCAATCAGCCCCAGCATTTT. Translation gives CASSLTGDSNQPQHF. The rearrangement uses TRBV5-1 and TRBJ1-5, with D perhaps matching TRBD1 (5 bases). CDR3 length equals 15 residues. V shed 2 bases and J shed 0 bases, with 9 bases lying between them. Germline-derived CDR1 and CDR2 are SGHRS and YFSETQ. Together with reference TRBV5-1 and TRBJ1-5, the CDR3 gives the full variable domain: KAGVTQTPRYLIKTRGQQVTLSCSPISGHRSVSWYQQTPGQGLQFLFEYFSETQRNKGNFPGRFSGRQFSNSRSEMNVSTLELGDSALYLCASSLTGDSNQPQHFGDGTRLSIL.